This TCR beta chain was retrieved from a study of blood T cell repertoires in COVID-19. This table comes from immunoSEQ multiplex PCR, and its TCRdb copy is limited to in-frame clones, with some not included. The repertoire holds around 260,000 clones, with about 90% as singletons. Sequenced sample: peripheral blood. The receptor's source is a person between 18 and 30 years old with COVID-19, enrolled during active disease.

CDR3 region: CASSVEGQAAGTGELFF. For the CDR3, the DNA is TGTGCCAGCAGCGTAGAGGGGCAGGCCGCGGGGACCGGGGAGCTGTTTTTT. This sequence joins TRBV9 and TRBJ2-2, with D perhaps TRBD2 (6 bases). CDR3 length: 17 residues. Germline CDR1 and CDR2: SGDLS and YYNGEE. V was trimmed by 0 bases and J by 5 bases, leaving 17 bases between them.